This passage covers 8 T cell receptor beta chains from one sample sequenced in a study of cytomegalovirus exposure and HLA in healthy donors. The PCR contained 60 Vbeta and 13 Jbeta primers. Here immunoSEQ multiplex PCR was the method, and the copy in TCRdb shows in-frame clones only, minus some. The sample table includes 100,000 to 150,000 clones. The sample was PBMCs. The receptors derive from a man aged 25 to 45 in good health and CMV-seronegative.

The chain employs TRBV5-5 and TRBJ2-1; the D gene is possibly TRBD2 (5 bases). Germline CDR1 and CDR2: SGHKS and YYEKEE (reference sequence). The V end lost 4 bases, the J end lost 0 bases, and 14 bases lay between the germline ends. The CDR3 covers 16 residues. CDR3 residues: CASSRWAGSSYNEQFF. For the CDR3, the DNA is TGTGCCAGCAGCCGATGGGCGGGTAGCTCCTACAATGAGCAGTTCTTC.

The V gene is TRBV7-2, the J gene TRBJ1-2, with 8 bases aligning to TRBD1. V trimming: 0 bases; J trimming: 8 bases; junction bases outside the gene matches: 5. CDR1 SGHTA and CDR2 FQGNSA come from the germline V gene. This CDR3 region has 14 residues. CDR3 coding DNA: TGTGCCAGCAGCTTAGCCCAGGGGGCGGGCGGCTACACCTTC. Translating it yields CASSLAQGAGGYTF.

The rearrangement joins TRBV2 to TRBJ2-3, with TRBD1 as a possible D gene (5 bases). Germline CDR1 SNHLY, CDR2 FYNNEI. The CDR3 length is 15 residues. Trimming pared 7 bases from V and 3 bases from J, leaving 17 bases between. This CDR3 reads CASNIRQTWTDTQYF. Here the CDR3 DNA reads TGTGCCAGCAATATCCGACAGACCTGGACAGATACGCAGTATTTT.

The rearrangement joins TRBV2 to TRBJ2-7; 11 bases match TRBD2. Germline V CDR1 and CDR2: SNHLY, FYNNEI. The CDR3 length is 14 residues. J lost 5 bases, V lost 6 bases, and 6 bases had no gene match. The CDR3 bases are TGTGCCAGCAGCCTGCAGACTAGCGGGAACGAGCAGTACTTC. It encodes CASSLQTSGNEQYF.

This chain links TRBV10-3 with TRBJ2-3, with 10 bases aligning to TRBD2. This CDR3 contains 15 residues. With 5 bases clipped from V and 5 bases from J, the junction kept 7 bases outside the gene matches. Germline assignment: CDR1 ENHRY and CDR2 SYGVKD. CDR3 amino acids: CAISSAGGPGDTQYF. In nucleotides, the CDR3 is TGTGCCATCAGTTCAGCGGGAGGGCCGGGAGATACGCAGTATTTT.

The chain has TRBV6-1 and TRBJ2-7; 10 bases are a match to TRBD2. Germline V gene lookup returns CDR1 MNHNS and CDR2 SASEGT. Germline trimming cut 7 bases from V and 0 bases from J; bases unmatched to any gene: 6. The CDR3 is 15 residues long. The CDR3 bases are TGTGCCAGCAAAGGACTAGCGGAGCCCTCCTACGAGCAGTACTTC. This gives the protein CASKGLAEPSYEQYF.

V gene TRBV6-1 combines with J gene TRBJ2-1; TRBD1 matches at 10 bases. There are 14 residues in the CDR3. CDR1 is MNHNS, CDR2 SASEGT, per germline. V dropped 10 bases and J dropped 8; count of bases not matched to a gene: 11. The CDR3 loop reads CAIDDRGRRDEQFF. CDR3 nucleotide sequence: TGTGCCATCGACGACAGGGGGCGCAGGGATGAGCAGTTCTTC.

In DNA form, the CDR3 reads TGTGCCAGCAGCTTGGCCAGGGGAAACAATGAGCAGTTCTTC. This sequence encodes CASSLARGNNEQFF. The chain combines TRBV5-6 with TRBJ2-1; the D gene is possibly TRBD1 (6 bases). The CDR3 is 14 residues long. Germline CDR1 is SGHDT and CDR2 is YYEEEE. Trimming cost V 0 bases and J 5 bases, with 9 bases left between them.